The TCR beta chain under discussion was sequenced for a study of blood T cell repertoires in COVID-19. Study-level background: Sample material is recorded as cDNA or gDNA derived from T cells, B-cell-depleted T cells, or PBMCs.

Trimming shortened V by 0 bases and J by 0 bases, and 7 bases separated the two germline ends. CDR3 size: 15 residues. In germline, CDR1 is SGHRS, CDR2 YFSETQ. Original data processing: Quantification of nucleated cells was approximated via reference gene primer amplification. Data came from immunoSEQ multiplex PCR; TCRdb stores just in-frame clones and leaves some out. Clone size and V and J calls were adopted from that table, with D and trimming inferred from the DNA. The data show 150,000 to 180,000 clones, 75% to 85% seen once. While infection was still active, Seattle patients were enrolled and then followed longitudinally.

The TCR comes from a woman between 55 and 75 years old with COVID-19, enrolled during active disease. This sequence joins TRBV5-1 and TRBJ1-5; D remains ambiguous. The material sequenced was peripheral blood. The CDR3 is CASSLGGFSNQPQHF. The CDR3 DNA reads TGCGCCAGCAGCTTGGGCGGATTTAGCAATCAGCCCCAGCATTTT.